The source of this TCR beta chain is a study of blood T cell repertoires in COVID-19. Study as a whole: Samples representing acute and convalescent COVID-19 were sourced from the United States, Italy and Spain.

Trimming left V 7 bases short and J 1 base short, with 10 bases between. The CDR3 sequence is 13 residues long. CDR1 SNHLY and CDR2 FYNNEI come from the germline V gene. Clones were sequenced by immunoSEQ multiplex PCR, and TCRdb holds only the in-frame ones, with some missing. The table includes fewer than 150,000 clones, less than 85% detected once. This sequence originates from a woman older than 75 in a cohort sampled during active or convalescent COVID-19. The chain carries TRBV2 and TRBJ2-5; D uncertain. Sequencing used peripheral blood. In nucleotides, the CDR3 is TGTGCCAGCATCTTACAGTTCCAAGAGACCCAGTACTTC. Its protein product is CASILQFQETQYF.